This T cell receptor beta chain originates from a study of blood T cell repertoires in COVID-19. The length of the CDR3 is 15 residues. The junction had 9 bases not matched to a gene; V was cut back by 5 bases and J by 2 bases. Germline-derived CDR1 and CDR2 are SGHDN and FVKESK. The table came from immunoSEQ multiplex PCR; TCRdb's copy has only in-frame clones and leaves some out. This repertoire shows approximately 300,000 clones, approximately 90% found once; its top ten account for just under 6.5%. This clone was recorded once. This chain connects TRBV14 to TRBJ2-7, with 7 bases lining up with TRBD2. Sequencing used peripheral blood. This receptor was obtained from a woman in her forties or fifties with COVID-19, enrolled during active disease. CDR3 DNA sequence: TGTGCCAGCAGCTTTGGGGCTAGCGGACCCTACGAGCAGTACTTC. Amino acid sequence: CASSFGASGPYEQYF.